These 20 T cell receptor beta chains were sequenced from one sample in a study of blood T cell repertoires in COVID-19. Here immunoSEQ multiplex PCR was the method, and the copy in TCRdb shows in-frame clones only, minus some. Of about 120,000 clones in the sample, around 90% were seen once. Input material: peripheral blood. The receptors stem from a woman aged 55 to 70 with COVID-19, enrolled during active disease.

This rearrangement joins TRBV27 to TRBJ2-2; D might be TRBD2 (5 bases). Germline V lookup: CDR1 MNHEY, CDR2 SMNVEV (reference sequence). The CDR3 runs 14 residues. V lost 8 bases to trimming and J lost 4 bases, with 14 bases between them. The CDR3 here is CASSLAIATGELFF. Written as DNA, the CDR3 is TGTGCCAGCTCGCTAGCAATCGCCACCGGGGAGCTGTTTTTT.

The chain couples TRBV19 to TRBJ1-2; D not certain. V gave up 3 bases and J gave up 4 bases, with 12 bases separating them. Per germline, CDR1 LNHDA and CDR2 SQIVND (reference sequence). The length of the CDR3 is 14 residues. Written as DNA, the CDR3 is TGTGCCAGTAGTATGGGCCGGGGAAGCTATGGCTACACCTTC. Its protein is CASSMGRGSYGYTF.

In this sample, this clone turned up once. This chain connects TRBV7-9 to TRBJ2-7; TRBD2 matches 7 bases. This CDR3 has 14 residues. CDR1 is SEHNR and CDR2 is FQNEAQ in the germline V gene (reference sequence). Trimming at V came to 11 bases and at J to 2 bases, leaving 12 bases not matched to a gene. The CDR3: CAGTSLAETYEQYF. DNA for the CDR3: TGTGCCGGAACCTCCCTAGCGGAGACCTACGAGCAGTACTTC.

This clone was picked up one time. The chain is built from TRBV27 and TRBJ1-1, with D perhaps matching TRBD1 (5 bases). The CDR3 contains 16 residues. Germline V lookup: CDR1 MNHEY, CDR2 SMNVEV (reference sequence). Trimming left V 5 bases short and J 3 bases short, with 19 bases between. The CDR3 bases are TGTGCCAGCAGTCCGCTTCAGGGCCTGGGGTACACTGAAGCTTTCTTT. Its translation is CASSPLQGLGYTEAFF.

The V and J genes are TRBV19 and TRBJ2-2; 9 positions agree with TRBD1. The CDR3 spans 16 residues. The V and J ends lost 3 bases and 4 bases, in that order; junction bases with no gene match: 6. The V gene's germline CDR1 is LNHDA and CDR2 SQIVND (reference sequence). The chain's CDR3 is CASSIRGTGRTGELFF. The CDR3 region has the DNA TGTGCCAGTAGTATCAGGGGGACAGGGCGCACCGGGGAGCTGTTTTTT.

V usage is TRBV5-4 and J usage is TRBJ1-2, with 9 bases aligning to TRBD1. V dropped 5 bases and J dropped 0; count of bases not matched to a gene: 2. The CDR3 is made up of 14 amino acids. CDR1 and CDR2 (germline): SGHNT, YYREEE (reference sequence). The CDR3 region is CASRGDRANYGYTF. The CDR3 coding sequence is TGTGCCAGCAGGGGGGACAGGGCTAACTATGGCTACACCTTC.

For the CDR3, the DNA is TGTGCCAGCAGCTCCGGGACAGCCAGCTCCTACAATGAGCAGTTCTTC. It is translated as CASSSGTASSYNEQFF. The genes are TRBV7-9 and TRBJ2-1; 7 nucleotides line up with TRBD1. CDR3 length: 16 amino acids. Germline assignment: CDR1 SEHNR and CDR2 FQNEAQ (reference sequence). Unmatched junction bases numbered 6, after V lost 4 bases and J lost 0 bases.

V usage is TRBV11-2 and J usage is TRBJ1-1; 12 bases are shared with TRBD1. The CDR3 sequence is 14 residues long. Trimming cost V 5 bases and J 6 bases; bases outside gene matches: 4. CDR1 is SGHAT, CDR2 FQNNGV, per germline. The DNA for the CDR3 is TGTGCCAGCAGCCTCGGGACAGGGGGCTCTGAAGCTTTCTTT. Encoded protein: CASSLGTGGSEAFF.

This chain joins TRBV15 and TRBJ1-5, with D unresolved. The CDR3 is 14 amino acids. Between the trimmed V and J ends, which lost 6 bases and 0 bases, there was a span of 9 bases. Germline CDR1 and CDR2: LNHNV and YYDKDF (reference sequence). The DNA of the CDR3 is TGTGCCACCAGAAATGGACTTAGCAATCAGCCCCAGCATTTT. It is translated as CATRNGLSNQPQHF.

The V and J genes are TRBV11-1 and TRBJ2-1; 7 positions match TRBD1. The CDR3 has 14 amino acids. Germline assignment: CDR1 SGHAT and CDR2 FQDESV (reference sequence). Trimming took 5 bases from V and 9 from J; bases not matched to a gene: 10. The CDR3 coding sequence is TGTGCCAGCAGCACTTCCTACAGGGGCGGTGAGCAGTTCTTC. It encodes CASSTSYRGGEQFF.

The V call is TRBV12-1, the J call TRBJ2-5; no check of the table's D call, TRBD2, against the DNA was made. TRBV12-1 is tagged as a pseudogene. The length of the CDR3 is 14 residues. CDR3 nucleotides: TGTGCCAGCAGCGCAAGCGGGGGCGGGGAGACCCAGTACTTC. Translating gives CASSASGGGETQYF.

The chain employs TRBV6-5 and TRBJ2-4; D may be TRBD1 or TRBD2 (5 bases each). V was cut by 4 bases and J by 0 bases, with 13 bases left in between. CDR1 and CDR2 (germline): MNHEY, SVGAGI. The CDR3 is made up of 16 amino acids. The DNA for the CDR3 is TGTGCCAGCAGTTTCTCAGGGAGAGTAGCCAAAAACATTCAGTACTTC. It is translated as CASSFSGRVAKNIQYF.

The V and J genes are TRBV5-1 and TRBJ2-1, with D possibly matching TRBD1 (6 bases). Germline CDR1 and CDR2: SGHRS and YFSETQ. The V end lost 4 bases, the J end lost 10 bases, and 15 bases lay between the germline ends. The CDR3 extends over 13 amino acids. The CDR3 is CASSKDTGTEQFF. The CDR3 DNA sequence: TGCGCCAGCAGCAAAGATACCGGGACAGAGCAGTTCTTC.

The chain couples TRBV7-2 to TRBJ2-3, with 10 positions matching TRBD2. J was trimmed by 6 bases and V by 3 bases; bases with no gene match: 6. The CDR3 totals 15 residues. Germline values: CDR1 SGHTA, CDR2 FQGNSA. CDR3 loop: CASSFATSGADTQYF. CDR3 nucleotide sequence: TGTGCCAGCAGCTTTGCAACTAGCGGGGCCGATACGCAGTATTTT.

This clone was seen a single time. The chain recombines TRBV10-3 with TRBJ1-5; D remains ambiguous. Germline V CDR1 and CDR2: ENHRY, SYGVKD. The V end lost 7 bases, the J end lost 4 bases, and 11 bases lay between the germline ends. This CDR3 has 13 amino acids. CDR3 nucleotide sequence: TGTGCCATCACGGAGACGGATAATCAGCCCCAGCATTTT. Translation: CAITETDNQPQHF.

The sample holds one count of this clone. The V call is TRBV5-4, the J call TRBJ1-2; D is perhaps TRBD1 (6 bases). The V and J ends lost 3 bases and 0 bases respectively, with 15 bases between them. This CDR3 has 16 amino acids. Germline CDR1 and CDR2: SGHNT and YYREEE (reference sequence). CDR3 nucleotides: TGTGCCAGCAGCTCCGGACAGCCGAACTCTAACTATGGCTACACCTTC. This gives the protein CASSSGQPNSNYGYTF.

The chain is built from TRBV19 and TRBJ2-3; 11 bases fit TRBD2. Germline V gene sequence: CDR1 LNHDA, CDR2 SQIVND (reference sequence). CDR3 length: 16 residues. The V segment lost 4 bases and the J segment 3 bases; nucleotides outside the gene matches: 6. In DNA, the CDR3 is TGTGCCAGTAGTAGACAACTAGCGGGGGAAACAGATACGCAGTATTTT. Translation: CASSRQLAGETDTQYF.

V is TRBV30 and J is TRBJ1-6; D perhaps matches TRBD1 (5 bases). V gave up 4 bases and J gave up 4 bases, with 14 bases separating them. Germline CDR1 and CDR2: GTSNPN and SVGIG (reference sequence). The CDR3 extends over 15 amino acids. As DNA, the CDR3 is TGTGCCTGGAATGATGACAGCGCTTATAATTCACCCCTCCACTTT. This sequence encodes CAWNDDSAYNSPLHF.

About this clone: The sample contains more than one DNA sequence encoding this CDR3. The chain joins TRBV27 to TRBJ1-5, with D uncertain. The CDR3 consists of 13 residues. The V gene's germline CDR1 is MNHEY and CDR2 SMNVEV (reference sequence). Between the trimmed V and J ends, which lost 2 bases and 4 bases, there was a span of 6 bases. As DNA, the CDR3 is TGTGCCAGCAGTTTAGGCAGAAATCAGCCCCAGCATTTT. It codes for CASSLGRNQPQHF.

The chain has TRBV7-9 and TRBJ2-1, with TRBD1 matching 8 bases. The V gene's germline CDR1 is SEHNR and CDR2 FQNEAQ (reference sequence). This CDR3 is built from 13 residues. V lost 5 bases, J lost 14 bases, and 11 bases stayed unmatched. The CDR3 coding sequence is TGTGCCAGCAGCATAGGACAGGGAAGGACGAAGTTCTTC. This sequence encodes CASSIGQGRTKFF.